This T cell receptor (beta chain) was captured by sequencing in a study of cytomegalovirus exposure and HLA in healthy donors. Study-wide results and caveats: Indistinguishable V segments such as TRBV6-2 and TRBV6-3 were excluded. Presence/absence analyses rested on an assumption that sequencing depth was roughly uniform across donors. Based on reports, TCR beta sequences accurately predicted HLA-A and HLA-B alleles for most subjects.

Vbeta (60) and Jbeta (13) primers were used in the PCR. The repertoire was sequenced with immunoSEQ multiplex PCR; TCRdb's copy has only in-frame clones and lacks some. The top ten clones hold around an eighth of a sample with roughly 160,000 clones, over 60% of them seen once. This clone has a count of ten or more. What it recognizes is unknown. Trimming took 5 bases from V and 3 from J; bases not matched to a gene: 9. The CDR3 has 15 residues. CDR1 MNHEY and CDR2 SMNVEV come from the germline V gene (reference sequence). Though nominally healthy at sampling, donors likely had unrecorded immune exposures.

Sequencing was performed on PBMCs. The V gene is TRBV27, the J gene TRBJ2-7; TRBD1 agrees at 8 bases. This TCR was recovered from a man in his forties or fifties in good health and CMV-seropositive. CDR3 DNA sequence: TGTGCCAGCAGTCCGACAGGGGTAGGGTACTACGAGCAGTACTTC. Its translation is CASSPTGVGYYEQYF.